These 2 T cell receptor beta chains were sequenced from one sample in a study of T cells in Graves' hyperthyroidism and ophthalmopathy. TCR beta CDR3 sequences were amplified from RNA transcripts. First-round RT-PCR with HTBI primers amplified the TCR CDR3 region. TCRdb passed the multiplex PCR reads through MiXCR, listing each CDR3 protein once. The sample comprises roughly 500,000 distinct CDR3 sequences, about 15% of which are singletons, and more than 5% rests with the top ten. The source material was blood. The receptor source for this set is a woman aged 30 to 39 with Graves' hyperthyroidism that later progressed to Graves' ophthalmopathy.

This clonotype was recorded a few times. The CDR3 DNA follows: TGTGCCAGCAGTGGGGGCTGGGGAAGAAACACCGGGGAGCTGTTTTTT. It is translated as CASSGGWGRNTGELFF. The rearrangement uses TRBV6-1 and TRBJ2-2; maybe TRBD1 (5 bases). CDR3 length equals 16 residues. V was cut by 4 bases and J by 2 bases, with 14 bases left in between. Germline values: CDR1 MNHNS, CDR2 SASEGT.

This clonotype occurred many times. The chain couples TRBV9 to TRBJ1-3; D gene uncertain. Per the germline V gene, CDR1 is SGDLS and CDR2 is YYNGEE. Trimming left V 0 bases short and J 1 base short, with 2 bases between. There are 13 residues in the CDR3. The CDR3: CASSVESGNTIYF. The DNA for the CDR3 is TGTGCCAGCAGCGTAGAGTCTGGAAACACCATATATTTT. Drawing the rest from reference TRBV9 and TRBJ1-3, the complete variable domain is DSGVTQTPKHLITATGQRVTLRCSPRSGDLSVYWYQQSLDQGLQFLIQYYNGEERAKGNILERFSAQQFPDLHSELNLSSLELGDSALYFCASSVESGNTIYFGEGSWLTVV.